This T cell receptor (beta chain) was observed in a study of identical twins (dated by TCRdb to the mid-2010s). Regarding the complete study: To test whether fetal clonotypes persist, this study deep-sequenced TCR alpha and beta repertoires from monozygotic twins, from unrelated adults of various ages, and from cord blood. To rule out contamination, replicate twin experiments were performed at different times with different library preparation protocols.

Every donor was a healthy Caucasian. Three pairs of female monozygotic twins, all aged about 18 to 30 years, made up the twin cohort. The RNA used for TCR libraries was isolated from peripheral blood mononuclear cells. Taken from the germline V gene (reference sequence), the CDR1 and CDR2 loops are DFQATT and SNEGSKA. From the cysteine through the phenylalanine, the CDR3 covers 15 amino acids. Of all the DNA, just the CDR3 is kept, 45 bases in frame from base 1. Comment on this clonotype: Its cognate antigen has yet to be identified. Germline and junction disagree at one end, which may indicate a read error.

The full study reports these points: Compared with coincidental sharing between unrelated individuals, an excess of low generation-probability sequences was observed among out-of-frame TCR alpha sequences shared between twins. Because the same donors could not be followed over many years, conclusions were based on cross-sectional statistical analysis. In monozygotic twins, out-of-frame TCR alpha sharing was systematically underestimated by recombination models, although the models agreed with sharing between unrelated individuals. In beta out-of-frame sequences, excess twin sharing was weaker, because having fewer shared sequences lowered the signal-to-noise ratio. Zero-insertion analyses could be partly confounded by invariant T cells such as MAIT and iNKT, though diverse VJ usage argued against such confounding for most clonotypes. Fewer insertions were carried by abundant cord blood beta clonotypes; a weaker similar trend was observed in young adult naive repertoires, while no such trend was observed in memory repertoires.

Preparation of the library involved 5' RACE. Sequencing relied on an Illumina HiSeq 2000. A universal primer binding site was added through template switching, and the final cDNA carried a unique molecular identifier so that TCR cDNA molecules could be counted accurately. First-strand cDNA for TCR alpha and beta chains was synthesized from specific primers in the conserved constant-segment region. To control for contamination, each cDNA library was double barcoded with a SMART-Mk sample barcode plus Illumina barcodes. TruSeq adapter sequences and Illumina sample barcodes were added in two successive PCR steps. TCR alpha and beta cDNA libraries were sequenced on the Illumina HiSeq platform with custom primers. In the authors' own workflow: Unique molecular identifiers were extracted from raw reads with MiGEC, and CDR3 positions were determined with MiXCR. For each individual, recombination models were inferred using an EM algorithm with the repgenHMM and IGoR tools. Shared clonotypes were analyzed with the tcR package in R, and sharing was normalized by the product of cloneset sizes. To study raw recombination free of thymic and clonal selection effects, out-of-frame nonproductive sequences were analyzed. TCRdb trimmed public reads at Q25 via fastp, called clones via MiXCR and kept in-frame beta chains. Records with the same CDR3 protein are collapsed into one entry carrying the most frequent genes and DNA. TCRdb assigned the V and J calls; the authors' analysis was not used. For this sample the table gives 650,000 to 750,000 distinct CDR3 sequences, of which 20% to 25% were detected only once. Clones ranked in the top ten supply roughly 4% of the sample.

These records were also assigned to another study, of T cells expressing NK-cell markers. That second publication adds: Three sorted T-cell subsets (CD3+CD56+NKG2C+, CD3+CD56+NKG2C- and CD3+CD56-NKG2C+) from about 8 donors had their TCR beta-chain repertoires profiled. Among the eight sequenced donors, seven were HCMV-seropositive and one was HCMV-seronegative. To restrict sorting to alphabetaTCR-expressing T cells, an anti-gammadeltaTCR antibody was added in several experiments. In over five donors, the dominant CD3+CD56+NKG2C+ clonotypes were among the top 10 CD8+ clonotypes and accounted for about 1.0-7.5% of CD8+ T cells. Those dominant clonotypes were again the most abundant among CD3+CD56-NKG2C+ cells in a handful of donors, at about 28.3-60.1%. Whether the expanded NKG2C-expressing T cell clones were specific for HCMV antigens remained unclear. The eight sequenced donors were randomly selected healthy volunteers, three men and five women. To determine HCMV serostatus, a commercial ELISA kit was used to detect HCMV-specific IgG in serum. For roughly 6 donors, bulk peripheral blood T-cell repertoires were additionally sequenced from unsorted PBMC. MIGEC handled demultiplexing of the reads and grouping by UMI, while MiTCR was used to assemble and quantify clonotypes. To exclude erroneous sequences, only TCR cDNA sequences supported by at least two reads were retained. The tcR package was used for downstream repertoire analysis, and clonotypes were matched across fractions by CDR3 nucleotide sequence plus V segment. Antigen specificity was annotated against VDJdb with VDJmatch, allowing one amino acid substitution in CDR3.

This TCR was sampled from a woman under 30 in good health. The sequencing input was PBMCs. The chain is encoded by TRBV20-1 joined to TRBJ2-1; the D gene assignment is perhaps TRBD1 or TRBD2, with each matching 9 bases. The DNA sequence follows: TGCATTGCTAGCGGGGACAGGGTGGCGGGCTATGAGCAGTTCTTC. The translation is CIASGDRVAGYEQFF.